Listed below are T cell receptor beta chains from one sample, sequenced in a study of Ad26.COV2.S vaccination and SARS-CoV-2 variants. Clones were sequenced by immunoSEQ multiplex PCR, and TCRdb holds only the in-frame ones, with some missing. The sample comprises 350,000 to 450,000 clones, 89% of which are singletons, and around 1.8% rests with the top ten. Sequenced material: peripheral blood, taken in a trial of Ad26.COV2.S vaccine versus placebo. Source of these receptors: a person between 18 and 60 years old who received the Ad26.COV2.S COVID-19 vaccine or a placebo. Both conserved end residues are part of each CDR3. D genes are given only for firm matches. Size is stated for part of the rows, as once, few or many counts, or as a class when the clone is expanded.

cdr3_nt: TGTGCCAGTAGTGATACAGGGGCGGGTACTGAAGCTTTCTTT; cdr3_aa: CASSDTGAGTEAFF; j_call: TRBJ1-1; clone_size: .; d_call: TRBD1; v_call: TRBV19
cdr3_nt: TGTGCCAGCAGCCTTGGACAGGCCAATCAGCCCCAGCATTTT; cdr3_aa: CASSLGQANQPQHF; j_call: TRBJ1-5; clone_size: once; d_call: TRBD1; v_call: TRBV3-1/TRBV3-2
cdr3_nt: TGTGCCAGCAGCGTAGCTTTGGTGGCAGGGTCCTACAATGAGCAGTTCTTC; cdr3_aa: CASSVALVAGSYNEQFF; j_call: TRBJ2-1; clone_size: .; d_call: .; v_call: TRBV9
cdr3_nt: TGTGCCAGTAGTATAGCTGGCAGAGCCGCGAACACTGAAGCTTTCTTT; cdr3_aa: CASSIAGRAANTEAFF; j_call: TRBJ1-1; clone_size: once; d_call: .; v_call: TRBV19
cdr3_nt: TGTGCCTGGAGTGCCCTAGGAGGCAATCAGCCCCAGCATTTT; cdr3_aa: CAWSALGGNQPQHF; j_call: TRBJ1-5; clone_size: .; d_call: .; v_call: TRBV30
cdr3_nt: TGTGCCAGCAGTTTATGGGGACAGGGACCTGACGAGCAGTACTTC; cdr3_aa: CASSLWGQGPDEQYF; j_call: TRBJ2-7; clone_size: .; d_call: TRBD1; v_call: TRBV27
cdr3_nt: TGTGCCAGCAGCTTACAGGGGGCAGGGTCACCCCTCCACTTT; cdr3_aa: CASSLQGAGSPLHF; j_call: TRBJ1-6; clone_size: .; d_call: TRBD1; v_call: TRBV3-1/TRBV3-2
cdr3_nt: TGTGCCAGCAGCTTGACTAGCGGCTCCTACAATGAGCAGTTCTTC; cdr3_aa: CASSLTSGSYNEQFF; j_call: TRBJ2-1; clone_size: .; d_call: TRBD2; v_call: TRBV27
cdr3_nt: TGTGCCAGCAGTTACTCGAGTCCAGAAAAACTGTTTTTT; cdr3_aa: CASSYSSPEKLFF; j_call: TRBJ1-4; clone_size: .; d_call: .; v_call: TRBV6-5
cdr3_nt: TGCAGTGCTAGTCGGACTAGCGGGAACCAAGAGACCCAGTACTTC; cdr3_aa: CSASRTSGNQETQYF; j_call: TRBJ2-5; clone_size: .; d_call: TRBD2; v_call: TRBV20-1
cdr3_nt: TGTGCCACCAGTGCGACTAGCGGGAGAAACAATGAGCAGTTCTTC; cdr3_aa: CATSATSGRNNEQFF; j_call: TRBJ2-1; clone_size: once; d_call: TRBD2; v_call: TRBV24-1
cdr3_nt: TGTGCCATCAGTGTAAGGGTGGACTGGGAGCAGTACTTC; cdr3_aa: CAISVRVDWEQYF; j_call: TRBJ2-7; clone_size: .; d_call: .; v_call: TRBV10-3
cdr3_nt: TGTGCCAGCAGTTTACGGGGGCGCGAGCAGTACTTC; cdr3_aa: CASSLRGREQYF; j_call: TRBJ2-7; clone_size: many; d_call: .; v_call: TRBV27
cdr3_nt: TGTGCCAGCAGTCTAGGCCTCTATAGCAATCAGCCCCAGCATTTT; cdr3_aa: CASSLGLYSNQPQHF; j_call: TRBJ1-5; clone_size: .; d_call: .; v_call: TRBV27
cdr3_nt: TGCAGCGTTTTAAGCGGGAGGGCAACCTACGAGCAGTACTTC; cdr3_aa: CSVLSGRATYEQYF; j_call: TRBJ2-7; clone_size: .; d_call: TRBD2; v_call: TRBV29-1
cdr3_nt: TGCGCCAGCAGCCTTCTCGGGCAGGAGGGCCATGGCTACACCTTC; cdr3_aa: CASSLLGQEGHGYTF; j_call: TRBJ1-2; clone_size: .; d_call: .; v_call: TRBV4-1
cdr3_nt: TGTGCCAGCAGCGTCGGACTAGGGAACACCGGGGAGCTGTTTTTT; cdr3_aa: CASSVGLGNTGELFF; j_call: TRBJ2-2; clone_size: .; d_call: TRBD2; v_call: TRBV9
cdr3_nt: TGCAGCGTTGAAGATCGGGATTCTGACTACGAGCAGTACTTC; cdr3_aa: CSVEDRDSDYEQYF; j_call: TRBJ2-7; clone_size: .; d_call: .; v_call: TRBV29-1
cdr3_nt: TGTGCCAGCAGCTTGGACTGGCGGGTAAGAAAGCACACTGAAGCTTTCTTT; cdr3_aa: CASSLDWRVRKHTEAFF; j_call: TRBJ1-1; clone_size: once; d_call: .; v_call: TRBV5-6
cdr3_nt: TGTGCTAGTGGACGGACTAGCGGGACCTACGAGCAGTACTTC; cdr3_aa: CASGRTSGTYEQYF; j_call: TRBJ2-7; clone_size: .; d_call: TRBD2; v_call: TRBV12-5
cdr3_nt: TGTGCCAGCAGCCAAGATTTGCTAGCGGGAGCAGGCTACGAGCAGTACTTC; cdr3_aa: CASSQDLLAGAGYEQYF; j_call: TRBJ2-7; clone_size: .; d_call: TRBD2; v_call: TRBV3-1/TRBV3-2
cdr3_nt: TGTGCCAGCAGCCTTGCCACTGGAGAGCAGTTCTTC; cdr3_aa: CASSLATGEQFF; j_call: TRBJ2-1; clone_size: .; d_call: .; v_call: TRBV7-8
cdr3_nt: TGTGCCAGCAGTTTCCGGGACAGGGGAGCCTATGGCTACACCTTC; cdr3_aa: CASSFRDRGAYGYTF; j_call: TRBJ1-2; clone_size: .; d_call: TRBD1; v_call: TRBV28
cdr3_nt: TGTGCCAGCAGCTTAGGTACAGGGGGCGAGCAGTACTTC; cdr3_aa: CASSLGTGGEQYF; j_call: TRBJ2-7; clone_size: .; d_call: TRBD1; v_call: TRBV7-8
cdr3_nt: TGTGCCACCAGCAGAGTTATTCCGGGGACAGGGTACAACATTCAGTACTTC; cdr3_aa: CATSRVIPGTGYNIQYF; j_call: TRBJ2-4; clone_size: .; d_call: TRBD1; v_call: TRBV15
cdr3_nt: TGTGCCAGCAGTAACCTCAATGAGCAGTTCTTC; cdr3_aa: CASSNLNEQFF; j_call: TRBJ2-1; clone_size: .; d_call: .; v_call: TRBV6-5
cdr3_nt: TGTGCCAGTAGTATCGGACTCGGGGATGGGTTATCTGCAGCTTTCTTT; cdr3_aa: CASSIGLGDGLSAAFF; j_call: TRBJ1-1; clone_size: once; d_call: .; v_call: TRBV19
cdr3_nt: TGCGCCAGCAGCGCGGGAGGGTCTGAAGCTTTCTTT; cdr3_aa: CASSAGGSEAFF; j_call: TRBJ1-1; clone_size: once; d_call: .; v_call: TRBV10-2
cdr3_nt: TGTGCCAGCAGTTTGGGGGCGGGAGGCGGGAATGAGCAGTTCTTC; cdr3_aa: CASSLGAGGGNEQFF; j_call: TRBJ2-1; clone_size: .; d_call: TRBD2; v_call: TRBV28
cdr3_nt: TGTGCCAGCAGTTTAATAGGGGAGACCCAGTACTTC; cdr3_aa: CASSLIGETQYF; j_call: TRBJ2-5; clone_size: .; d_call: .; v_call: TRBV28
cdr3_nt: TGTGCCTGGTTGGTGGACAGGGGTGGAAATGAGCAGTTCTTC; cdr3_aa: CAWLVDRGGNEQFF; j_call: TRBJ2-1; clone_size: .; d_call: TRBD1; v_call: TRBV30
cdr3_nt: TGTGCCAGCAGTGACGGTGCAGGGTCGGGCGGGGAGCTGTTTTTT; cdr3_aa: CASSDGAGSGGELFF; j_call: TRBJ2-2; clone_size: medium-sized; d_call: .; v_call: TRBV6-4